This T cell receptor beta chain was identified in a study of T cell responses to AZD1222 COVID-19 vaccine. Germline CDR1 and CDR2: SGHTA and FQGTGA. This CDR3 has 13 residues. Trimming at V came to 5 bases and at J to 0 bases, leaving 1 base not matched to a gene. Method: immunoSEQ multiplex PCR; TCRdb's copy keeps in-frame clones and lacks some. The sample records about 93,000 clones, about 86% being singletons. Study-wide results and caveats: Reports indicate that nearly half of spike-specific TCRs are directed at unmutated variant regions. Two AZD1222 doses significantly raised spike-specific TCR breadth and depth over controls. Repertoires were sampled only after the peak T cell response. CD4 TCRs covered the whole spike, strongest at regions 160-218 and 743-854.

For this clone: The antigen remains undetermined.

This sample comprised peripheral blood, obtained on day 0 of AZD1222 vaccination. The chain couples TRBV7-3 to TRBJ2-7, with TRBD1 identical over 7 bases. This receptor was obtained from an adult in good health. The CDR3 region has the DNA TGTGCCAGCAGCCGGGACAGCTCCTACGAGCAGTACTTC. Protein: CASSRDSSYEQYF.